Listed here are 6 T cell receptor beta chains from one sample, sequenced in a study of cytomegalovirus exposure and HLA in healthy donors. The PCR ran on 60 Vbeta and 13 Jbeta primers. The data were produced by immunoSEQ multiplex PCR, yet TCRdb's version contains in-frame clones alone and is incomplete. Of 100,000 to 150,000 clones listed, roughly 77% are singletons. Material for sequencing was PBMCs. Every receptor here comes from a man in his forties or fifties in good health and CMV-seropositive.

The chain is built from TRBV5-4 and TRBJ2-5; 7 bases are shared with TRBD1. The J call may be in error: the DNA end matches TRBJ2-7 better. The CDR3 has 12 residues. Germline values: CDR1 SGHNT, CDR2 YYREEE (reference sequence). Written as DNA, the CDR3 is TGTGCCAGCAGCTTACAGGGGCTCGAGCAGTACTTC. It specifies CASSLQGLEQYF.

A note on this clone: The junction and the germline gene differ at one end; a read error may be behind it. V and J are TRBV19 and TRBJ1-4, with TRBD1 matching 10 bases. From germline, CDR1 is LNHDA and CDR2 SQIVND (reference sequence). The CDR3 runs to 14 residues. The CDR3 region has the DNA TGTGCCAGTAGTCTAGACAGGGGGCGAGAAAAACTGTTTTTT. This codes for CASSLDRGREKLFF.

J is TRBJ2-7 and V is TRBV7-9; the D gene is possibly TRBD2 (7 bases). There are 15 residues in the CDR3. The germline CDR1 and CDR2 sequences are SEHNR and FQNEAQ (reference sequence). V was pared by 5 bases and J by 5 bases, with 19 bases between. CDR3 sequence: CASSLGEGGSHEQYF. The CDR3, as DNA: TGTGCCAGCAGCCTAGGGGAGGGGGGGTCCCACGAGCAGTACTTC.

The chain links TRBV6-5 to TRBJ2-1; 10 bases line up with TRBD2. CDR3 length: 12 amino acids. V dropped 5 bases and J dropped 10; count of bases not matched to a gene: 2. Germline assignment: CDR1 MNHEY and CDR2 SVGAGI. DNA for the CDR3: TGTGCCAGCAGTAGGACTAGCGGCGAGCAGTTCTTC. Amino acid sequence: CASSRTSGEQFF.

The chain uses TRBV5-1 and TRBJ1-5; 7 bases align to TRBD1. This CDR3 contains 15 residues. The J segment lost 1 base and the V segment lost 2 bases, leaving 3 bases of the junction unmatched. Germline lookup yields CDR1 SGHRS and CDR2 YFSETQ. The CDR3 DNA reads TGCGCCAGCAGCTTATGGGGACAGAGCAATCAGCCCCAGCATTTT. Protein sequence: CASSLWGQSNQPQHF.

The chain joins TRBV10-3 to TRBJ1-1; TRBD1 agrees at 7 bases. CDR1 and CDR2 (germline): ENHRY, SYGVKD. With 4 bases clipped from V and 0 bases from J, the junction kept 5 bases outside the gene matches. CDR3 length: 15 residues. The CDR3 sequence is CAISGGQNMNTEAFF. The CDR3 DNA sequence: TGTGCCATCAGTGGGGGACAGAACATGAACACTGAAGCTTTCTTT.